This note documents a single T cell receptor beta chain sequence. The material for each subset, its genomic DNA, was split evenly across several immunoSEQ plates. Assay used: immunoSEQ multiplex PCR; TCRdb lists only in-frame clones, some missing. Of roughly 2 million clones detected, more than 90% appear once; the ten largest clones hold 0.1% to 0.15%. This sample is drawn from a study of shared clonotypes between healthy human individuals. This receptor was taken from a man aged 18 to 35 in good health. Material for sequencing was naive CD4+ T cells sorted from blood. Specified subset: CD45RA+ positively selected.

CDR3 loop: CASSSQGAGEKLFF. For the CDR3, the DNA is TGTGCCAGCAGCTCACAGGGGGCGGGTGAAAAACTGTTTTTT. V usage is TRBV7-9 and J usage is TRBJ1-4; 9 positions agree with TRBD1. The J segment lost 7 bases and the V segment lost 4 bases, leaving 4 bases of the junction unmatched. This CDR3 contains 14 residues. Germline V gene sequence: CDR1 SEHNR, CDR2 FQNEAQ (reference sequence). Complete variable domain (other parts from reference TRBV7-9 and TRBJ1-4): DTGVSQNPRHKITKRGQNVTFRCDPISEHNRLYWYRQTLGQGPEFLTYFQNEAQLEKSRLLSDRFSAERPKGSFSTLEIQRTEQGDSAMYLCASSSQGAGEKLFFGSGTQLSVL.